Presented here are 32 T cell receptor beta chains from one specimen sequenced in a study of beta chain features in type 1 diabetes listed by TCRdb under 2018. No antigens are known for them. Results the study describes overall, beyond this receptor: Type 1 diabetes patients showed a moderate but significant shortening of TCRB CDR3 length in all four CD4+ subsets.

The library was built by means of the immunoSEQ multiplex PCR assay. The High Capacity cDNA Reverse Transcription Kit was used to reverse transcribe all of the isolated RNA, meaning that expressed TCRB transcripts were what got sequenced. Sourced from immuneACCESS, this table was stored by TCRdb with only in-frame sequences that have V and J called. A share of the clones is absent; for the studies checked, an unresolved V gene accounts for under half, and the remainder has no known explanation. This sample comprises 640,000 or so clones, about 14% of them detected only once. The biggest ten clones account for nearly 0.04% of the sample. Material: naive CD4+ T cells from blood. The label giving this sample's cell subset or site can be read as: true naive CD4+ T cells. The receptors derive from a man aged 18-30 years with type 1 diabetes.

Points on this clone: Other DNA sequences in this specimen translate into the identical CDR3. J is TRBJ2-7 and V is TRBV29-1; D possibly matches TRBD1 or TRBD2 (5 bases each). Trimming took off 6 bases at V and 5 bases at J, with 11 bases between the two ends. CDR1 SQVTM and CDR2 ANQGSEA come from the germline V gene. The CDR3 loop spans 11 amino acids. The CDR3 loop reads CSVGTGNEQYF. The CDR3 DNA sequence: TGCAGCGTCGGGACGGGGAACGAGCAGTACTTC.

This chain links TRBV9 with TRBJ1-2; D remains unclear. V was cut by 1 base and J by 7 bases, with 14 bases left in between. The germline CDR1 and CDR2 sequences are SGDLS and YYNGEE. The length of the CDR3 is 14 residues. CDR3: CASSVFSGSGGYTF. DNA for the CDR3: TGTGCCAGCAGCGTATTTTCGGGCTCGGGTGGCTACACCTTC.

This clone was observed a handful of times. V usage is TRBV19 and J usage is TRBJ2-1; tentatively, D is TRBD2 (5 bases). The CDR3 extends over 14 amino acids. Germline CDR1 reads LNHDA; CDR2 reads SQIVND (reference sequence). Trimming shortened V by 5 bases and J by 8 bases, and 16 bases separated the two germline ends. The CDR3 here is CASSPLSFGDEQFF. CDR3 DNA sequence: TGTGCCAGTAGTCCACTTTCGTTCGGGGATGAGCAGTTCTTC.

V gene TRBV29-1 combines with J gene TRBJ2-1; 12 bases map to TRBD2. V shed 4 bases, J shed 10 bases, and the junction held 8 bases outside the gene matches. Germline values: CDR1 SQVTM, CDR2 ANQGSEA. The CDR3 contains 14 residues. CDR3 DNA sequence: TGCAGCGTTGCCCTAGCGGGAGGGCCAGAGGAGCAGTTCTTC. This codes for CSVALAGGPEEQFF.

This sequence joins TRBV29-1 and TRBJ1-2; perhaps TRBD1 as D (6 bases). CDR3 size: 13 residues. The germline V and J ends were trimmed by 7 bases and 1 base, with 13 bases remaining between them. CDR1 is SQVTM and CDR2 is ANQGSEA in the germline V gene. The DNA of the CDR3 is TGCAGCGCGCTGAGGGGGGGTAACTATGGCTACACCTTC. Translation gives CSALRGGNYGYTF.

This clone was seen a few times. In nucleotides, the CDR3 is TGTGCCAGCAGCCCCGGGAGGGGGACAGATACGCAGTATTTT. It encodes CASSPGRGTDTQYF. The chain joins TRBV6-5 to TRBJ2-3; TRBD2 aligns across 8 bases. The CDR3 has 14 residues. Germline V gene sequence: CDR1 MNHEY, CDR2 SVGAGI. V was clipped by 6 bases and J by 3 bases; unmatched bases: 5.

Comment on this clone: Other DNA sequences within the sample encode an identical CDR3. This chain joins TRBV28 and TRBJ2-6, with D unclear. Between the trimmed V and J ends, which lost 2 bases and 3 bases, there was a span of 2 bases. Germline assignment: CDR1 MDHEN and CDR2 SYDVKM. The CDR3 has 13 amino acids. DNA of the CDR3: TGTGCCAGCAGTTTAAATGGGGCCAACGTCCTGACTTTC. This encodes CASSLNGANVLTF.

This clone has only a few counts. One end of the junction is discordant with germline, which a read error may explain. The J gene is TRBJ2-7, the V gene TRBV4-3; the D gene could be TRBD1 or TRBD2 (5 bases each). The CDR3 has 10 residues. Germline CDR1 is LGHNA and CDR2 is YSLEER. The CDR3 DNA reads TGCGCCAGCAGCCCTGGGGGAGCCCACTTC. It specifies CASSPGGAHF.

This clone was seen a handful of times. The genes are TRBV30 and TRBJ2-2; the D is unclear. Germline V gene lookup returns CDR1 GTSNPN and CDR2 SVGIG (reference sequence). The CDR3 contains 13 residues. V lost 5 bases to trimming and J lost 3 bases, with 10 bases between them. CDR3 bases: TGTGCCTGGTCCGACTCCTACACCGGGGAGCTGTTTTTT. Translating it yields CAWSDSYTGELFF.

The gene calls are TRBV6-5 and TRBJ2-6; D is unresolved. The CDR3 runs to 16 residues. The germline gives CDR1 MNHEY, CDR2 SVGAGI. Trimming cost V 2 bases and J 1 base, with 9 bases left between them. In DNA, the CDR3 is TGTGCCAGCAGTTACGCGACACAGTCTGGGGCCAACGTCCTGACTTTC. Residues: CASSYATQSGANVLTF.

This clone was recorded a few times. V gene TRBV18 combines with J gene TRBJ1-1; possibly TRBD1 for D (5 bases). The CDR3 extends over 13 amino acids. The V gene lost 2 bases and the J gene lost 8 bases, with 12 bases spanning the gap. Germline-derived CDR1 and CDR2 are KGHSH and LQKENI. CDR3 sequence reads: CASSPGQRGEAFF. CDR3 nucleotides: TGTGCCAGCTCACCAGGGCAGAGGGGCGAAGCTTTCTTT.

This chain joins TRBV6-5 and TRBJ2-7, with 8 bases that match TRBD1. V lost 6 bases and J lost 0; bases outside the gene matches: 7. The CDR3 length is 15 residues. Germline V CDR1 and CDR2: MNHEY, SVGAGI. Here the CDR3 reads CASSRDRSTSYEQYF. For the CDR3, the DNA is TGTGCCAGCAGCCGGGACAGGTCCACCTCCTACGAGCAGTACTTC.

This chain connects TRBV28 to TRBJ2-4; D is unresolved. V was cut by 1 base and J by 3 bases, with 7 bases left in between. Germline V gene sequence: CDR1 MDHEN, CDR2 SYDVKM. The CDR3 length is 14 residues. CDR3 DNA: TGTGCCAGCAGTTTATACCTAGGCAAAAACATTCAGTACTTC. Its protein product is CASSLYLGKNIQYF.

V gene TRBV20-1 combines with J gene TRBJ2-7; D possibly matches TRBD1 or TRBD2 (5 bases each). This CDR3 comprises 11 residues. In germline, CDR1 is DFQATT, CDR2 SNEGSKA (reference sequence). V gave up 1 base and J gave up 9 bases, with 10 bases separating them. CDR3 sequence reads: CSARAGGGQYF. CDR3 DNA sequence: TGCAGTGCTAGAGCAGGTGGGGGGCAGTACTTC.

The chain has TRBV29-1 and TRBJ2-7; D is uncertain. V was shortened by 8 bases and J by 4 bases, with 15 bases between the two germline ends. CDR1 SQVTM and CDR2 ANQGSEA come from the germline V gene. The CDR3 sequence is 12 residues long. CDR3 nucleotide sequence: TGCAGCTACGAAGGGTTAGGGTACGAGCAGTACTTC. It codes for CSYEGLGYEQYF.

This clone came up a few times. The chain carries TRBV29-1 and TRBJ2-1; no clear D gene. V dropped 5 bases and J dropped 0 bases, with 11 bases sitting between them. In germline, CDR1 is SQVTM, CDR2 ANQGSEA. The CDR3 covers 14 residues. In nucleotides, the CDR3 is TGCAGCGTTTCGCCAGAGGACTCCTACAATGAGCAGTTCTTC. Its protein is CSVSPEDSYNEQFF.

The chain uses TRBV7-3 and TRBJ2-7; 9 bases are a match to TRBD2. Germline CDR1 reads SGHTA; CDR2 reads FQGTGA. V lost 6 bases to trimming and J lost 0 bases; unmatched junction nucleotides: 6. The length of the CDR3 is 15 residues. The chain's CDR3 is CASSIGLASSYEQYF. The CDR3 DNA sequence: TGTGCCAGCAGTATCGGACTAGCGAGCTCCTACGAGCAGTACTTC.

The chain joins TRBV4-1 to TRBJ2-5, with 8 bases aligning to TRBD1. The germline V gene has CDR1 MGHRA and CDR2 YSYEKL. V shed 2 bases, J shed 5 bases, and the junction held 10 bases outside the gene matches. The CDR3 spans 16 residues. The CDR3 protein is CASSQRADRARETQYF. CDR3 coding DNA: TGCGCCAGCAGCCAAAGAGCGGACAGGGCCAGGGAGACCCAGTACTTC.

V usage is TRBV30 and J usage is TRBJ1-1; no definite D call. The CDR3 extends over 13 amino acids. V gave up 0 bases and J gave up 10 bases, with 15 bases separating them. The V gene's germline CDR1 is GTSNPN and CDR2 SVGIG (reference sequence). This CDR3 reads CAWSVRDPGRAFF. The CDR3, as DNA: TGTGCCTGGAGTGTAAGGGATCCAGGAAGAGCTTTCTTT.

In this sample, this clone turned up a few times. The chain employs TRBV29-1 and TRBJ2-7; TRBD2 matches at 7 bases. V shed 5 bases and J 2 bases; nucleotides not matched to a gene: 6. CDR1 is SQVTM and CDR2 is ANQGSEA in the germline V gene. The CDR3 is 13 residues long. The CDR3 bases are TGCAGCGTTAGCGGACGGGGGGCCTACGAGCAGTACTTC. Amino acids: CSVSGRGAYEQYF.

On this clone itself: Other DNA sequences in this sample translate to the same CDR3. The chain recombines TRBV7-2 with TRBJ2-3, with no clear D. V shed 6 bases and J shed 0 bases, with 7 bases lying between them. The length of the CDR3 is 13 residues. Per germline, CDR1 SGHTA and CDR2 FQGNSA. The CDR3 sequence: CASRKTSTDTQYF. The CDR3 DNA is TGTGCCAGCAGGAAGACTAGCACAGATACGCAGTATTTT.

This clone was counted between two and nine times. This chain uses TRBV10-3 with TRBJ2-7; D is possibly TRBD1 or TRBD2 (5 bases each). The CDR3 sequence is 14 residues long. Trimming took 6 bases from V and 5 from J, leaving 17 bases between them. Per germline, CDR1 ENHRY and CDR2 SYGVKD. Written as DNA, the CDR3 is TGTGCCATCAGCCCATCTGCAGGGACGGACGAGCAGTACTTC. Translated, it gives CAISPSAGTDEQYF.

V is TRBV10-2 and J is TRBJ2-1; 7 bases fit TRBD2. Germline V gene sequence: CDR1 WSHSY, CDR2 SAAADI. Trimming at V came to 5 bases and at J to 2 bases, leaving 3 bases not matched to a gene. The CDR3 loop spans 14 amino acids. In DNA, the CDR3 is TGCGCCAGCAGTTCTAGCGGAACCTACAATGAGCAGTTCTTC. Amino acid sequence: CASSSSGTYNEQFF.

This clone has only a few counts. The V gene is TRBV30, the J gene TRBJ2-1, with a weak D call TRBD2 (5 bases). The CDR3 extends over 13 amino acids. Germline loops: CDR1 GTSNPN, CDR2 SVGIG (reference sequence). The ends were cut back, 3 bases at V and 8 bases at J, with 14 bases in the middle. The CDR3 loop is CAWSLATGDEQFF. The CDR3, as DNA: TGTGCCTGGAGCCTAGCAACCGGGGATGAGCAGTTCTTC.

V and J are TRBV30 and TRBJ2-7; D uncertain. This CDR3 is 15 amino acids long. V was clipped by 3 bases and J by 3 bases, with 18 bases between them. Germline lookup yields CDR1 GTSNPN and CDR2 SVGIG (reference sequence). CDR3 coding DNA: TGTGCCTGGAGCCGCTGGCTGGAGTACGGCTACGAGCAGTACTTC. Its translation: CAWSRWLEYGYEQYF.

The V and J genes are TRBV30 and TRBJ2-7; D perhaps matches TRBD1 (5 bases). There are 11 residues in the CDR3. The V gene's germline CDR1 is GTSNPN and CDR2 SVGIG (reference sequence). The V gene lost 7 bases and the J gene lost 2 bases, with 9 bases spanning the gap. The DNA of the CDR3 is TGTGCCTTTTTAGGGGCCTACGAGCAGTACTTC. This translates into CAFLGAYEQYF.

The CDR3 protein is CASSLGSGSGEQYF. CDR3 coding DNA: TGCGCCAGCAGCTTGGGATCGGGATCCGGCGAGCAGTACTTC. The chain joins TRBV5-1 to TRBJ2-7; D is possibly TRBD2 (5 bases). V was shortened by 0 bases and J by 6 bases, with 13 bases between the two germline ends. This CDR3 region has 14 residues. Germline CDR1 SGHRS, CDR2 YFSETQ.

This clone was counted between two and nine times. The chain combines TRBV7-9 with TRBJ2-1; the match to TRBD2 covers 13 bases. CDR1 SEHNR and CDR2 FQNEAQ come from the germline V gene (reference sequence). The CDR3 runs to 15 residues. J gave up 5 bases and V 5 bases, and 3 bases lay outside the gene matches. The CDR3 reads CASSATSGRNNEQFF. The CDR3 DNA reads TGTGCCAGCAGCGCGACTAGCGGGAGGAACAATGAGCAGTTCTTC.

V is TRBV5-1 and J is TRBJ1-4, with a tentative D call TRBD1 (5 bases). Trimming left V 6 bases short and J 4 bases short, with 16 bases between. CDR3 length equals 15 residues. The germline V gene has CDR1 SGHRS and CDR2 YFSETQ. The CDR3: CASTFGTGFNEKLFF. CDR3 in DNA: TGCGCCAGCACCTTTGGGACGGGTTTTAATGAAAAACTGTTTTTT. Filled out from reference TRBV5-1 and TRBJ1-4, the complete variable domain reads KAGVTQTPRYLIKTRGQQVTLSCSPISGHRSVSWYQQTPGQGLQFLFEYFSETQRNKGNFPGRFSGRQFSNSRSEMNVSTLELGDSALYLCASTFGTGFNEKLFFGSGTQLSVL.

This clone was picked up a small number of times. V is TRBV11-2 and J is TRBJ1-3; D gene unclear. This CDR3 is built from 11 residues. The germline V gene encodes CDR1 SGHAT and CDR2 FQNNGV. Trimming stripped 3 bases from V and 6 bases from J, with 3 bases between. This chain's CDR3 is CASSFQNTIYF. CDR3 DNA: TGTGCCAGCAGCTTTCAAAACACCATATATTTT.

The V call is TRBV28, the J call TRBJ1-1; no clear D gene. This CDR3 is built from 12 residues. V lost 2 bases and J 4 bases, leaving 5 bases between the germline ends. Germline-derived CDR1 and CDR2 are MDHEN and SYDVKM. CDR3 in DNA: TGTGCCAGCAGTTTACGTCCCACTGAAGCTTTCTTT. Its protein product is CASSLRPTEAFF.

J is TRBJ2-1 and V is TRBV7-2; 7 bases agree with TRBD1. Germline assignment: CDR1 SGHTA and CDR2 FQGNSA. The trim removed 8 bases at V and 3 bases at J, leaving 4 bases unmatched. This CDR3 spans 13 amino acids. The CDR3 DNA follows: TGTGCCAGCTGCAGGGACAGCTACAATGAGCAGTTCTTC. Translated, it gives CASCRDSYNEQFF.